The clone carrying this TCR beta chain was observed at least ten times. Its antigen is not known. TCRdb processed the 5' RACE reads anew with MiXCR; each CDR3 protein has one entry. There are roughly 97,000 distinct CDR3 sequences in the sample; over 6.5% occur only once, and around a tenth lies in the top ten. CDR1 DFQATT and CDR2 SNEGSKA come from the germline V gene (reference sequence). Trimming cost V 0 bases and J 4 bases, with 13 bases left between them. The CDR3 totals 15 residues. The sample is drawn from a study of CD8 T cells in ankylosing spondylitis. Findings of the study overall: CD8+ disease-linked clones were present at relatively low frequencies in blood. Before this, some motif variants had been reported in reactive arthritis synovial fluid and blood. Disease-linked clones were reportedly significantly enriched in matched ankylosing spondylitis synovial fluid.

Input material: blood, either unsorted or a sorted T cell fraction (not recorded which). This rearrangement joins TRBV20-1 to TRBJ2-1; D gene ambiguous. This receptor was taken from a male donor with ankylosing spondylitis or in good health (not recorded which). The CDR3 is CSARDPPRLYNEQFF. CDR3 DNA: TGCAGTGCTAGAGATCCCCCCAGGTTGTACAATGAGCAGTTCTTC.